The 30 T cell receptor beta chains below all came from one sample that was sequenced in a study of beta chain features in type 1 diabetes. Study results and limitations: A moderate, significant TCRB CDR3 shortening appeared in type 1 diabetes across four CD4+ subsets.

As every portion of the isolated RNA was reverse transcribed, the sequencing read expressed TCRB transcripts. Assay used: immunoSEQ multiplex PCR; TCRdb lists only in-frame clones, some missing. The sample lists roughly 53,000 clones, roughly 40% occurring once. These receptors have no known antigen. Sequencing was done on a sample of Tregs from blood. The receptors stem from a man aged 25-40 years with type 1 diabetes.

This clone appeared a few times. This chain connects TRBV7-2 to TRBJ2-5, with TRBD2 matching 10 bases. Germline V lookup: CDR1 SGHTA, CDR2 FQGNSA. This CDR3 region has 15 residues. V trimming: 2 bases; J trimming: 4 bases; junction bases outside the gene matches: 4. This CDR3 is CASSLKREGGETQYF. The CDR3 DNA reads as TGTGCCAGCAGCTTAAAGCGGGAGGGGGGAGAGACCCAGTACTTC.

This clone was recorded many times. This chain links TRBV10-3 with TRBJ1-4, with a tentative D call TRBD1 (6 bases). Trimming took 2 bases from V and 7 from J, leaving 14 bases between them. The CDR3 totals 15 residues. The germline V gene has CDR1 ENHRY and CDR2 SYGVKD. Here the CDR3 reads CAISEQGGNGEKLFF. The CDR3 DNA follows: TGTGCCATCAGTGAGCAAGGGGGTAATGGTGAAAAACTGTTTTTT.

This clone was recorded a few times. The chain employs TRBV7-3 and TRBJ2-3; no definite D call. V was shortened by 4 bases and J by 5 bases, with 7 bases between the two germline ends. The CDR3 is 12 amino acids. Germline CDR1 reads SGHTA; CDR2 reads FQGTGA. The CDR3 DNA is TGTGCCAGCAGCTCATTCGGAGATACGCAGTATTTT. It yields the protein CASSSFGDTQYF.

The chain has TRBV25-1 and TRBJ1-1; perhaps TRBD1 as D (5 bases). Germline V gene data show CDR1 as MGHDK and CDR2 as SYGVNS. V lost 1 base and J lost 6, with 9 bases in between. This CDR3 comprises 13 residues. CDR3 residues: CASSEWEQAEAFF. In nucleotides, the CDR3 is TGTGCCAGCAGTGAATGGGAACAGGCTGAAGCTTTCTTT.

J is TRBJ2-3 and V is TRBV6-5; 13 bases line up with TRBD2. Germline V CDR1 and CDR2: MNHEY, SVGAGI. Germline trimming cut 5 bases from V and 8 bases from J; bases unmatched to any gene: 4. This CDR3 comprises 14 residues. In DNA form, the CDR3 reads TGTGCCAGCAGTCGGACTAGCGGGAGAGGTACGCAGTATTTT. Amino acids: CASSRTSGRGTQYF.

The chain links TRBV6-5 to TRBJ1-5; D not certain. There are 15 residues in the CDR3. V gave up 4 bases and J gave up 6 bases, with 16 bases separating them. The germline CDR1 and CDR2 sequences are MNHEY and SVGAGI. CDR3 coding DNA: TGTGCCAGCAGTTCTATGGGAGGTACGGGTCAGCCCCAGCATTTT. This gives the protein CASSSMGGTGQPQHF.

This clone has at least ten counts. The V call is TRBV7-3, the J call TRBJ2-7; D is perhaps TRBD1 (6 bases). V lost 5 bases and J 7 bases, leaving 15 bases between the germline ends. Germline V gene lookup returns CDR1 SGHTA and CDR2 FQGTGA. CDR3 length: 13 residues. The CDR3 loop reads CASSPTGSGEQYF. CDR3 DNA: TGTGCCAGCAGCCCTACAGGGTCGGGGGAGCAGTACTTC. Full variable domain (remainder filled in from reference TRBV7-3 and TRBJ2-7): GAGVSQTPSNKVTEKGKYVELRCDPISGHTALYWYRQSLGQGPEFLIYFQGTGAADDSGLPNDRFFAVRPEGSVSTLKIQRTERGDSAVYLCASSPTGSGEQYFGPGTRLTVT.

The chain carries TRBV9 and TRBJ2-5, with 9 bases aligning to TRBD2. The V segment lost 2 bases and the J segment 4 bases; nucleotides outside the gene matches: 9. This CDR3 is 16 amino acids long. Germline CDR1 reads SGDLS; CDR2 reads YYNGEE. The CDR3 nucleotides are TGTGCCAGCAGCGTTCTAGGGCTAGCGGGATTAGAGACCCAGTACTTC. As protein: CASSVLGLAGLETQYF. Drawing the rest from reference TRBV9 and TRBJ2-5, the complete variable domain is DSGVTQTPKHLITATGQRVTLRCSPRSGDLSVYWYQQSLDQGLQFLIQYYNGEERAKGNILERFSAQQFPDLHSELNLSSLELGDSALYFCASSVLGLAGLETQYFGPGTRLLVL.

V and J are TRBV2 and TRBJ1-6; D is ambiguous. This CDR3 spans 15 amino acids. V dropped 8 bases and J dropped 0 bases, with 11 bases sitting between them. Looked up from germline, CDR1 is SNHLY and CDR2 is FYNNEI. The CDR3 coding sequence is TGTGCCAGCGTCTACGCGAGCTCCTATAATTCACCCCTCCACTTT. Its protein is CASVYASSYNSPLHF.

In its sample, this clone was seen a few times. The chain couples TRBV28 to TRBJ2-1; 11 bases fit TRBD1. V trimming: 7 bases; J trimming: 4 bases; junction bases outside the gene matches: 9. This CDR3 region has 16 residues. Germline assignment: CDR1 MDHEN and CDR2 SYDVKM. This chain's CDR3 is CASMSTGTGGYNEQFF. DNA of the CDR3: TGTGCCAGCATGAGCACCGGGACAGGGGGGTACAATGAGCAGTTCTTC.

The chain has TRBV5-1 and TRBJ2-2; 11 nucleotides match TRBD2. With V trimmed by 4 bases and J by 1 base, 12 bases remained unmatched. Germline V gene lookup returns CDR1 SGHRS and CDR2 YFSETQ. This CDR3 has 19 amino acids. The DNA for the CDR3 is TGCGCCAGCAGCAGGGCTGTTGGTCTAGCGGGAGGGAACACCGGGGAGCTGTTTTTT. Its protein is CASSRAVGLAGGNTGELFF.

This clone was picked up a small number of times. Other DNA sequences in the sample encode the same CDR3. This chain joins TRBV7-3 and TRBJ2-1; D may be TRBD1 (6 bases). The CDR3 totals 13 residues. Germline loops: CDR1 SGHTA, CDR2 FQGTGA. Trimming took off 2 bases at V and 8 bases at J, with 10 bases between the two ends. The CDR3 here is CASSLRRGDEQFF. DNA for the CDR3: TGTGCCAGCAGCTTACGCAGGGGAGATGAGCAGTTCTTC.

This rearrangement joins TRBV2 to TRBJ2-1; 10 bases fit TRBD1. From germline, CDR1 is SNHLY and CDR2 FYNNEI. V trimming: 4 bases; J trimming: 6 bases; junction bases outside the gene matches: 3. The CDR3 loop spans 14 amino acids. CDR3 DNA sequence: TGTGCCAGCAGTGGACAGGGGGCTGGCAATGAGCAGTTCTTC. As protein: CASSGQGAGNEQFF.

This clone was counted a few times. The V and J genes are TRBV5-6 and TRBJ1-2; 7 bases align to TRBD1. The CDR3 has 14 amino acids. Trimming at V came to 4 bases and at J to 6 bases, leaving 9 bases not matched to a gene. CDR1 and CDR2 (germline): SGHDT, YYEEEE. CDR3 residues: CASSVGGQTNGYTF. DNA of the CDR3: TGTGCCAGCAGCGTGGGGGGACAGACTAATGGCTACACCTTC. The whole variable domain, remainder taken from reference TRBV5-6 and TRBJ1-2, is DAGVTQSPTHLIKTRGQQVTLRCSPKSGHDTVSWYQQALGQGPQFIFQYYEEEERQRGNFPDRFSGHQFPNYSSELNVNALLLGDSALYLCASSVGGQTNGYTFGSGTRLTVV.

This chain links TRBV28 with TRBJ2-4; 9 positions match TRBD1. CDR3 length equals 15 residues. Per germline, CDR1 MDHEN and CDR2 SYDVKM. The V and J ends lost 8 bases and 6 bases, in that order; junction bases with no gene match: 11. The CDR3 bases are TGTGCCAGCGACAAACAGGGGGCGTGGGGAAACATTCAGTACTTC. Translation: CASDKQGAWGNIQYF.

This clone was seen more than once but under ten times. The chain is built from TRBV7-2 and TRBJ1-1; perhaps TRBD1 as D (6 bases). The CDR3 is 15 amino acids. Germline values: CDR1 SGHTA, CDR2 FQGNSA. Deletions cut 5 bases from V and 5 bases from J, with 18 bases between. CDR3 sequence: CASSPGGQGGTEAFF. The CDR3 DNA reads as TGTGCCAGCAGCCCGGGGGGGCAGGGTGGAACTGAAGCTTTCTTT.

V is TRBV2 and J is TRBJ1-4; TRBD1 matches 7 bases. There are 14 residues in the CDR3. Looked up from germline, CDR1 is SNHLY and CDR2 is FYNNEI. V was pared by 5 bases and J by 8 bases, with 8 bases of the junction left unmatched. The CDR3 is CASSLQGRAEKLFF. CDR3 in DNA: TGTGCCAGCAGTCTACAGGGGCGGGCGGAAAAACTGTTTTTT.

As DNA, the CDR3 is TGCGCCAGCAGCCCGGACCTGAGCGGGCTCGAGCAGTACTTC. Its translation is CASSPDLSGLEQYF. The V call is TRBV5-1, the J call TRBJ2-7, with D possibly TRBD2 on 6 matching bases. Germline loops: CDR1 SGHRS, CDR2 YFSETQ. The CDR3 has 14 residues. Trimming stripped 4 bases from V and 6 bases from J, with 17 bases between.

The chain couples TRBV6-5 to TRBJ1-3; D is unresolved. The CDR3 totals 14 residues. The V and J ends lost 2 bases and 0 bases respectively, with 5 bases between them. The germline V gene has CDR1 MNHEY and CDR2 SVGAGI. The CDR3 DNA reads as TGTGCCAGCAGTTACGGCCGCTCTGGAAACACCATATATTTT. Protein: CASSYGRSGNTIYF.

The chain uses TRBV5-6 and TRBJ2-3, with D possibly TRBD2 on 5 matching bases. Trimming removed 1 base at V and 4 bases at J, with 7 bases between. Per germline, CDR1 SGHDT and CDR2 YYEEEE. CDR3 length: 13 residues. As DNA, the CDR3 is TGTGCCAGCAGCTTGATCGGGGCAGATACGCAGTATTTT. Its translation is CASSLIGADTQYF.

The chain joins TRBV4-2 to TRBJ1-1, with 9 bases identical to TRBD1. Germline lookup yields CDR1 LGHNA and CDR2 YNFKEQ. V trimming: 0 bases; J trimming: 4 bases; junction bases outside the gene matches: 6. The CDR3 runs to 16 residues. CDR3 in DNA: TGTGCCAGCAGCCAAGACGTCACAGGGGGCCGCACTGAAGCTTTCTTT. It codes for CASSQDVTGGRTEAFF.

The CDR3, as DNA: TGTGCCAGCAGCTCCGGGACTAGCGGGAGGGCGGGGGAGCAGTTCTTC. Residues: CASSSGTSGRAGEQFF. The rearrangement joins TRBV7-8 to TRBJ2-1; TRBD2 agrees at 16 bases. This CDR3 comprises 16 residues. CDR1 SGHVS and CDR2 FQNEAQ come from the germline V gene. V lost 4 bases and J lost 10; bases outside the gene matches: 7.

V and J are TRBV6-6 and TRBJ2-2; D remains unclear. The CDR3 length is 15 residues. Germline V gives CDR1 MNHNY, CDR2 SVGAGI (reference sequence). V was shortened by 2 bases and J by 4 bases, with 11 bases between the two germline ends. Written as DNA, the CDR3 is TGTGCCAGCAGTTACGGGCCCCACGGCACCGGGGAGCTGTTTTTT. It codes for CASSYGPHGTGELFF.

The rearrangement links TRBV19 to TRBJ1-2, with a possible D match to TRBD1 (5 bases). The germline CDR1 and CDR2 sequences are LNHDA and SQIVND (reference sequence). The CDR3 runs 12 residues. Trimming stripped 3 bases from V and 5 bases from J, with 7 bases between. Here the CDR3 reads CASSMAGYGYTF. The DNA for the CDR3 is TGTGCCAGTAGTATGGCAGGGTATGGCTACACCTTC. The variable domain in full, with the rest retrieved from reference TRBV19 and TRBJ1-2, is DGGITQSPKYLFRKEGQNVTLSCEQNLNHDAMYWYRQDPGQGLRLIYYSQIVNDFQKGDIAEGYSVSREKKESFPLTVTSAQKNPTAFYLCASSMAGYGYTFGSGTRLTVV.

This clone showed up just a few times. The V gene is TRBV4-2, the J gene TRBJ1-4, with 8 bases that match TRBD1. V shed 4 bases, J shed 0 bases, and the junction held 7 bases outside the gene matches. The CDR3 contains 17 residues. In germline, CDR1 is LGHNA, CDR2 YNFKEQ. CDR3 loop: CASSPGQATATNEKLFF. For the CDR3, the DNA is TGTGCCAGCAGCCCGGGACAGGCGACTGCAACTAATGAAAAACTGTTTTTT.

The V and J genes are TRBV15 and TRBJ2-1; 12 bases agree with TRBD2. CDR1 and CDR2 (germline): LNHNV, YYDKDF (reference sequence). This CDR3 comprises 17 residues. The V gene end was trimmed by 7 bases and the J gene end by 4 bases; junction bases not matched to a gene: 11. The CDR3 here is CATTSGRASNIYNEQFF. The CDR3 DNA is TGTGCCACCACTAGCGGGAGGGCCTCGAACATATACAATGAGCAGTTCTTC.

This clone came up a few times. This chain uses TRBV27 with TRBJ2-2; 7 bases line up with TRBD1. The CDR3 runs to 12 residues. V was clipped by 10 bases and J by 7 bases; unmatched bases: 6. Germline V CDR1 and CDR2: MNHEY, SMNVEV (reference sequence). DNA of the CDR3: TGTGCCACGACAGGGTTTGTCGGGGAGCTGTTTTTT. Amino acid sequence: CATTGFVGELFF.

This clone was found a few times. V gene TRBV9 combines with J gene TRBJ2-1; 13 nucleotides align to TRBD2. V dropped 3 bases and J dropped 9; count of bases not matched to a gene: 3. Per germline, CDR1 SGDLS and CDR2 YYNGEE. The CDR3 spans 14 residues. The CDR3 DNA follows: TGTGCCAGCAGCGCGGGACTAGCGGGGATTGAGCAGTTCTTC. It specifies CASSAGLAGIEQFF.

In this sample, this clone turned up a few times. V gene TRBV5-4 combines with J gene TRBJ2-3, with D perhaps matching TRBD1 (6 bases). The germline CDR1 and CDR2 sequences are SGHNT and YYREEE (reference sequence). This CDR3 is built from 16 residues. V lost 0 bases and J 3 bases, leaving 14 bases between the germline ends. The CDR3 region is CASSLAGRGATDTQYF. The CDR3 DNA follows: TGTGCCAGCAGCTTGGCCGGCAGGGGAGCGACAGATACGCAGTATTTT.

The chain couples TRBV10-3 to TRBJ1-4, with TRBD1 matching 7 bases. The CDR3 covers 13 residues. The J segment lost 5 bases and the V segment lost 10 bases, leaving 7 bases of the junction unmatched. Germline CDR1 reads ENHRY; CDR2 reads SYGVKD. CDR3 nucleotide sequence: TGTGCCACCGGGACAGACCAAAATGAAAAACTGTTTTTT. This codes for CATGTDQNEKLFF.